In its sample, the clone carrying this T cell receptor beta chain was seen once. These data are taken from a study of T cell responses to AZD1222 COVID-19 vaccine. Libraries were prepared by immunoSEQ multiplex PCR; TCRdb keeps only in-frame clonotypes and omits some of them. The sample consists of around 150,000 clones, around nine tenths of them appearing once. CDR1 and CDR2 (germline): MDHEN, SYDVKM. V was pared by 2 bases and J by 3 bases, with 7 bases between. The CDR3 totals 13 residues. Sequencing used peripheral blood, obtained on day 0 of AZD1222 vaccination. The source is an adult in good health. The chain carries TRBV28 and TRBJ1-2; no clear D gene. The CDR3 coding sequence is TGTGCCAGCAGTTTACGGCAGTACTATGGCTACACCTTC. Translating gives CASSLRQYYGYTF.